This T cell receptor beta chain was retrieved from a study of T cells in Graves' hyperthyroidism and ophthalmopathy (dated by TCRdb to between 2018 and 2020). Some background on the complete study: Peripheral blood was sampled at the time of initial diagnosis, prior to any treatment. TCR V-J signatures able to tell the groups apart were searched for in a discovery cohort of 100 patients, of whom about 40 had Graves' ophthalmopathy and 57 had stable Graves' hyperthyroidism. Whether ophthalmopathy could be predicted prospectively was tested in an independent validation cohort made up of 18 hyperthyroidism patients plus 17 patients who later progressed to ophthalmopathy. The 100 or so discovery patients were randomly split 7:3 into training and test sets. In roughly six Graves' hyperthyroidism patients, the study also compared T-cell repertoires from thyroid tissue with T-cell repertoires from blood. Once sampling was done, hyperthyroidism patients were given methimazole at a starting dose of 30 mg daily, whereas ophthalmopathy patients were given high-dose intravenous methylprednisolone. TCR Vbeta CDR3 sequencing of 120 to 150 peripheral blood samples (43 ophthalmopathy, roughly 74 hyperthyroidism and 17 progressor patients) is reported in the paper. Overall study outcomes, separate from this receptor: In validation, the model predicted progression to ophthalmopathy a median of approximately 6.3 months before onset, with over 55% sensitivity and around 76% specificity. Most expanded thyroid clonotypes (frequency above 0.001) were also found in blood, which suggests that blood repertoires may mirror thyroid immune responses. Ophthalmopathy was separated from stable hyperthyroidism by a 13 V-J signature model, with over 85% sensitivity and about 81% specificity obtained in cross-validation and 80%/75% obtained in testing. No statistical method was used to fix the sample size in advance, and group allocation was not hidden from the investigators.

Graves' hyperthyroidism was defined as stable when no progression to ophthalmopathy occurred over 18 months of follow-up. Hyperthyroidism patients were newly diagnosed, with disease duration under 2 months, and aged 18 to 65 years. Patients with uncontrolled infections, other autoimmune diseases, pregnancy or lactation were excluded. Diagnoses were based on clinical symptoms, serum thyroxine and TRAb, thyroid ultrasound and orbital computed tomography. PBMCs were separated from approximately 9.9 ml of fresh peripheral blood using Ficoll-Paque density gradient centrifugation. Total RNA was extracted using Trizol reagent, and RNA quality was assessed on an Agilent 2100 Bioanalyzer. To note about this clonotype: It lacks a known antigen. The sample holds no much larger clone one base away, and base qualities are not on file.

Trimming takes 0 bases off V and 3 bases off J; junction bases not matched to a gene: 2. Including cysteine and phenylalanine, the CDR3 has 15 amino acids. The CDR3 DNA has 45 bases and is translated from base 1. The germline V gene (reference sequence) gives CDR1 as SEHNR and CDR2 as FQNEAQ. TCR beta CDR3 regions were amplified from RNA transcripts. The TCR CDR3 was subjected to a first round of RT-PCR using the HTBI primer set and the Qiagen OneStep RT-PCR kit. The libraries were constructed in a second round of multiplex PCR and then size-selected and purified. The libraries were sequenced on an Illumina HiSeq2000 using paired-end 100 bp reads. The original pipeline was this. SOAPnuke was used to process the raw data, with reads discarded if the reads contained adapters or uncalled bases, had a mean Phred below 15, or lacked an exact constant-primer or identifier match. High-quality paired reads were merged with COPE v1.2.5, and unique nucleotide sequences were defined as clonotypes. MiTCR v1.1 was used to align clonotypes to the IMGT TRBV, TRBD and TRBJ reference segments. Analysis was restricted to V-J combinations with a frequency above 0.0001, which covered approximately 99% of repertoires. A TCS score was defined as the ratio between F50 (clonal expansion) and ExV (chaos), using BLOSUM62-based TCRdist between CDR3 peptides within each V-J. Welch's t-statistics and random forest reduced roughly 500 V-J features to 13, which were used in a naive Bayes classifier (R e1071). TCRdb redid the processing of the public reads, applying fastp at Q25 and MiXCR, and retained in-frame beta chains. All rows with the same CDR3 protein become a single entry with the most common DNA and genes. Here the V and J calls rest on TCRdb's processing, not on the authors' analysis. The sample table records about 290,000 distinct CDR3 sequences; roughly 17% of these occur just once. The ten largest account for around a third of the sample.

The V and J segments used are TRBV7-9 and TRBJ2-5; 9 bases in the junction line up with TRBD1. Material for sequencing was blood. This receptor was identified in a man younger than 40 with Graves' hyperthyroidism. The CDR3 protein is CASSLADRGEETQYF. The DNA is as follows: TGTGCCAGCAGCTTAGCGGACAGGGGCGAAGAGACCCAGTACTTC.